This T cell receptor (beta chain) was documented in a study of cytomegalovirus exposure and HLA in healthy donors. On this clone: Its specificity is not known.

Primers for the PCR totalled 60 Vbeta and 13 Jbeta. Study processing details: Later work found 74 million or so unique TCR beta chains, with approximately 12 million shared. Clones were sequenced by immunoSEQ multiplex PCR, and TCRdb holds only the in-frame ones, with some missing. D and trimming come from the DNA, and the V and J calls and clone size come from that table. The sample has around 300,000 clones, 70% to 90% seen once; the top ten hold approximately 2%. V lost 7 bases, J lost 10 bases, and 19 bases lay in between. Germline loops: CDR1 MNHNS, CDR2 SASEGT. There are 13 residues in the CDR3. Findings and limits, study-wide: A later analysis found that most CMV-associated TCR beta chains appeared HLA-restricted. HLA allele associations emerged for 17,000 or so TCR beta sequences in a later analysis, at 0.05 false discovery rate. In vitro, a few CMV-associated chains proved specific for CMV antigens.

This sequence originates from a woman aged 18-29 years in good health and CMV-seronegative. Source material: PBMCs. The rearrangement uses TRBV6-1 and TRBJ1-1; no definite D call. CDR3 amino acids: CASMTNPGSRAFF. As DNA, the CDR3 is TGTGCCAGCATGACGAATCCGGGTTCCCGAGCTTTCTTT.